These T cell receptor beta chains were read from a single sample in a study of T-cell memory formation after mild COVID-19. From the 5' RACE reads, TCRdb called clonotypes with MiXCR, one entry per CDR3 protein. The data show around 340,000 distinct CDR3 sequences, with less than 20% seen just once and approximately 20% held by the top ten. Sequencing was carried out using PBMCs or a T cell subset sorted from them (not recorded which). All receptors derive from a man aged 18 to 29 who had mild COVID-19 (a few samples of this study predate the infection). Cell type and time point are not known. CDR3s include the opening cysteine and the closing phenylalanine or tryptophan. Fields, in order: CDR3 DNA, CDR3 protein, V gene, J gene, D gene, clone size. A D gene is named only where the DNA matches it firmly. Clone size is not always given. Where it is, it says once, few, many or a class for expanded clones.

TGTGCCAGCAGTTACCCCAGTGACAGGGCTATCACCGGGGAGCTGTTTTTT	CASSYPSDRAITGELFF	TRBV6-2/TRBV6-3	TRBJ2-2	TRBD1	few
TGCGCCAGCAGCCTGGGACCCCCCGAGGATACGCAGTATTTT	CASSLGPPEDTQYF	TRBV5-1	TRBJ2-3	-	few
TGTGCCAGCATGCGGACGACGGAATACGAGCAGTACTTC	CASMRTTEYEQYF	TRBV6-2/TRBV6-3	TRBJ2-7	-	-
TGTGCCAGTGCCTGGGGGGAGAATTCACCCCTCCACTTT	CASAWGENSPLHF	TRBV12-3/TRBV12-4	TRBJ1-6	-	few
TGTGCCAGCAGCTTGTTAGACAATGAGCAGTTCTTC	CASSLLDNEQFF	TRBV5-6	TRBJ2-1	-	many
TGCGCCAGCAGCTTCGGCGGGGGGCATTCCTACGAGCAGTACTTC	CASSFGGGHSYEQYF	TRBV5-1	TRBJ2-7	TRBD2	many
TGTGCCATCAGAAGAAACAGGGATAGCTCTGGAAACACCATATATTTT	CAIRRNRDSSGNTIYF	TRBV10-3	TRBJ1-3	-	few
TGTGCCAGCAGCTCGGGGTGGGGCACAGATACGCAGTATTTT	CASSSGWGTDTQYF	TRBV7-8	TRBJ2-3	-	-
TGCGCCAGCAGCCTGGGACTCATAGGGGACGAGCAGTACTTC	CASSLGLIGDEQYF	TRBV5-1	TRBJ2-7	-	few
TGCGCCAGCAGCTCGGGGACTAGCGGGGGGGCCCAAGAGACCCAGTACTTC	CASSSGTSGGAQETQYF	TRBV5-1	TRBJ2-5	TRBD2	many
TGTGCCACCAGCAGAGTCCCCGGACTAGCAAGGTTTCGAGATACGCAGTATTTT	CATSRVPGLARFRDTQYF	TRBV15	TRBJ2-3	TRBD2	-
TGTGCCACCAGCAGAGATAGAGGGAATGAGCAGTTCTTC	CATSRDRGNEQFF	TRBV15	TRBJ2-1	-	-
TGTGCCAGCAGCCAAGAGGACAGGGCGATGCCCCTCCACTTT	CASSQEDRAMPLHF	TRBV4-2	TRBJ1-6	TRBD1	few
TGCGCCAGCAGCTTGGAGCCTAGCGGGGGGGTTATAGATACGCAGTATTTT	CASSLEPSGGVIDTQYF	TRBV5-1	TRBJ2-3	TRBD2	-
TGTGCCAGCCGTCAGGGGTTCGACTCTGGAAACACCATATATTTT	CASRQGFDSGNTIYF	TRBV7-9	TRBJ1-3	-	few
TGTGCCAGCTCACCTATAGCACAGGGGCGCACTGAAGCTTTCTTT	CASSPIAQGRTEAFF	TRBV18	TRBJ1-1	TRBD1	few
TGTGCCAGCAGGGTGGTTGGTGGGACTAGCACAGATACGCAGTATTTT	CASRVVGGTSTDTQYF	TRBV2	TRBJ2-3	-	few
TGTGCCAGCAGCCAGGACAGGCAGCCTGCTAACTATGGCTACACCTTC	CASSQDRQPANYGYTF	TRBV7-9	TRBJ1-2	TRBD1	few
TGCGCCAGCAGCGGTGACTCAACTTATGGCTACACCTTC	CASSGDSTYGYTF	TRBV5-1	TRBJ1-2	-	-
TGTGCCACCGCGCCCTACGGGGGGATCACCGGGGAGCTGTTTTTT	CATAPYGGITGELFF	TRBV24-1	TRBJ2-2	TRBD2	many
TGCAGTGCCAGAGCTCTCTACGAGCAGTACTTC	CSARALYEQYF	TRBV20-1	TRBJ2-7	-	-
TGTGCCAGCCGTGGGACAGGGAGCACAGATACGCAGTATTTT	CASRGTGSTDTQYF	TRBV4-2	TRBJ2-3	TRBD1	few
TGTGCCAGCAGCCAAGCCCTAGGGGGCGCGGATACGCAGTATTTT	CASSQALGGADTQYF	TRBV14	TRBJ2-3	TRBD1	few
TGCGCCAGCAGCTCCCATTGGACAGCTCGGAGGATAGCCAAAAACATTCAGTACTTC	CASSSHWTARRIAKNIQYF	TRBV5-1	TRBJ2-4	-	-
TGTGCCAGCTTCCCCCCAGCAACCGGCAATGAGCAGTTCTTC	CASFPPATGNEQFF	TRBV7-2	TRBJ2-1	-	-
TGTGCCAGTAGTATTGAGGGGAACACCGGGGAGCTGTTTTTT	CASSIEGNTGELFF	TRBV19	TRBJ2-2	-	few
TGTGCCAGCAGGGTAGCGGGGGTGGGGAATGAGCAGTTCTTC	CASRVAGVGNEQFF	TRBV28	TRBJ2-1	TRBD2	few
TGTGCCAGCAGCTTCCAGGGGGTCCAAGAGACCCAGTACTTC	CASSFQGVQETQYF	TRBV5-4	TRBJ2-5	TRBD1	many
TGTGCCAGCAGCCAAGAACCCGGGAACACTGAAGCTTTCTTT	CASSQEPGNTEAFF	TRBV3-1	TRBJ1-1	-	few
TGCGCCAGCAGCTCGACCGGGACAGGGGCCGAAAAACTGTTTTTT	CASSSTGTGAEKLFF	TRBV5-1	TRBJ1-4	TRBD1	few
TGTGCCAGCAGCGTAGGGGGACAGGGGGCCGGGGAGCTGTTTTTT	CASSVGGQGAGELFF	TRBV9	TRBJ2-2	TRBD1	few
TGCGCCAGCAGCTTGGGAGTTGTAAGTGAGACCCAGTACTTC	CASSLGVVSETQYF	TRBV5-1	TRBJ2-5	-	-
TGTGCCAGCAGTTCACTAGCGCCCCAGCCTAATGAGCAGTTCTTC	CASSSLAPQPNEQFF	TRBV6-2/TRBV6-3	TRBJ2-1	TRBD2	-
TGTGCCAGCAGAACGACAGGGGGAGGGAATGAGCAGTTCTTC	CASRTTGGGNEQFF	TRBV12-3/TRBV12-4	TRBJ2-1	TRBD1	-
TGCAGGGCCGGGACAGGGGGGATGGGGACTGAAGCTTTCTTT	CRAGTGGMGTEAFF	TRBV20-1	TRBJ1-1	TRBD1	few
TGTGCCAGCTCACCACCGGGGGCAGGGCAGCAGTTCTTC	CASSPPGAGQQFF	TRBV18	TRBJ2-1	-	many
TGCGCCAGCAGCTTGTCGGGCGTTGACAATGAGCAGTTCTTC	CASSLSGVDNEQFF	TRBV5-1	TRBJ2-1	-	few
TGTGCCAGCAGCTTAGTCAGGACTAGCGGGGGACAAGAGACCCAGTACTTC	CASSLVRTSGGQETQYF	TRBV7-2	TRBJ2-5	TRBD2	few
TGTGCCAGCAGTACGACAGGGGGCGGGACTGAAGCTTTCTTT	CASSTTGGGTEAFF	TRBV28	TRBJ1-1	TRBD1	-
TGTGCCAGCAGCGCAGCCGGGGGCGGTCTGCGTGGCTACACCTTC	CASSAAGGGLRGYTF	TRBV7-2	TRBJ1-2	-	few
TGTGCCAGCAGTTACTCGAGTGGGGGGGCAAACTATGGCTACACCTTC	CASSYSSGGANYGYTF	TRBV6-5	TRBJ1-2	-	few
TGTGCCAGCAGCTCCGGACAGGGGGCGCAGAATGAGCAGTTCTTC	CASSSGQGAQNEQFF	TRBV27	TRBJ2-1	TRBD1	-
TGCAGCGCTAGTCCTTCGGGTACTAATGAAAAACTGTTTTTT	CSASPSGTNEKLFF	TRBV29-1	TRBJ1-4	-	few
TGTGCCAGCAGTGAACTAGCGGGGGGGCAAGAGACCCAGTACTTC	CASSELAGGQETQYF	TRBV6-1	TRBJ2-5	TRBD2	many
TGCAGCGTCGGGGGGGGGCTTCTAGCCAAAAACATTCAGTACTTC	CSVGGGLLAKNIQYF	TRBV29-1	TRBJ2-4	TRBD2	-
TGCAGCGGACAGACAGGGAACACTGAAGCTTTCTTT	CSGQTGNTEAFF	TRBV29-1	TRBJ1-1	-	many
TGTGCCAGCAGTGAGAGGGGGGTCCCATTTGTGCTGTTCGAAGAGACCCAGTACTTC	CASSERGVPFVLFEETQYF	TRBV25-1	TRBJ2-5	-	few
TGTGCCAGCCCCACGCCGACGGACGCAAAATCGAGCTCCTATAATTCACCCCTCCACTTT	CASPTPTDAKSSSYNSPLHF	TRBV6-5	TRBJ1-6	-	-
TGTGCCAGCAGCATCACTCCCGGGCGGGGGGTATCTGAGGATACGCAGTATTTT	CASSITPGRGVSEDTQYF	TRBV5-6	TRBJ2-3	TRBD2	many
TGCGCCAGCAGGGTGGAGCGGGGGTCCTTTGAGACCCAGTACTTC	CASRVERGSFETQYF	TRBV10-2	TRBJ2-5	TRBD2	-
TGTGCCAGCAGCACCCCCGGGACTAGCGGACAAGAGACCCAGTACTTC	CASSTPGTSGQETQYF	TRBV7-2	TRBJ2-5	TRBD2	-